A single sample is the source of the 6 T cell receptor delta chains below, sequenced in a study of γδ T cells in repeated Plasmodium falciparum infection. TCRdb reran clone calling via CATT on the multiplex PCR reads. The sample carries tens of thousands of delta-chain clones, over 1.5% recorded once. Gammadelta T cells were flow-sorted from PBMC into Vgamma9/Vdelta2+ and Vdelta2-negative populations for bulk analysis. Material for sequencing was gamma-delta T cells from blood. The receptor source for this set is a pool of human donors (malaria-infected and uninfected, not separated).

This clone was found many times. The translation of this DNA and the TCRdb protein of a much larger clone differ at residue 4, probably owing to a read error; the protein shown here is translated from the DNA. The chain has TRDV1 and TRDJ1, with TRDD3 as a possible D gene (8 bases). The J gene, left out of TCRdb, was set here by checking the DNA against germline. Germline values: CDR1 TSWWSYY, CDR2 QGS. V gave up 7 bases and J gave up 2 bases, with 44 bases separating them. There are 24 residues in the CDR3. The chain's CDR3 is CALEDRKAFLSSYWGSRGTDKLIF. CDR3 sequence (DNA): TGTGCTCTTGAGGATCGCAAGGCCTTCCTTTCCTCGTACTGGGGGTCCCGAGGAACCGATAAACTCATCTTT.

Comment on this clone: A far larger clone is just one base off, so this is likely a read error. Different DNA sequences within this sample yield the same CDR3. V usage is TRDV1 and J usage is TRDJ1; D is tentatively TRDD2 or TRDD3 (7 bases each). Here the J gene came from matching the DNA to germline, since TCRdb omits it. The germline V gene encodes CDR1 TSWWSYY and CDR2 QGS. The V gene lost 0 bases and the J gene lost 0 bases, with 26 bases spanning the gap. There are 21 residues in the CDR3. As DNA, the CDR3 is TGTGCTCTTGGGGAACTAGGGTTCCCTTCCTTCCTGGGGGGTTACACCGATAAACTCATCTTT. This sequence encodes CALGELGFPSFLGGYTDKLIF.

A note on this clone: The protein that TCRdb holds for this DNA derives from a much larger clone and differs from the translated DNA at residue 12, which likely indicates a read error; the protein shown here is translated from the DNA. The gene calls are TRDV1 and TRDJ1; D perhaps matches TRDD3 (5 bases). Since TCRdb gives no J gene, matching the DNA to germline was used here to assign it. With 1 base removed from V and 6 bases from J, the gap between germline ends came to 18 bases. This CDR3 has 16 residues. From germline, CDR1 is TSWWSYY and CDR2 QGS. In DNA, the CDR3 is TGTGCTCTTGGGGAACGGGCCCGCTCATACGCCAATAAACTCATCTTT. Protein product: CALGERARSYANKLIF.

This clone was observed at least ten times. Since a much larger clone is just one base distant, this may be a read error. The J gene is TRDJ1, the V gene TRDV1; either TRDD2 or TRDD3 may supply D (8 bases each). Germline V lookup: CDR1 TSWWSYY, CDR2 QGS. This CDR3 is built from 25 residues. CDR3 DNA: TGTGCTCTTGTGGAACCAACCTTCCTAATCTCTTTTAATGATGGGGGATTCCGGTACACCGATAAACTCATCTTT. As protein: CALVEPTFLISFNDGGFRYTDKLIF.

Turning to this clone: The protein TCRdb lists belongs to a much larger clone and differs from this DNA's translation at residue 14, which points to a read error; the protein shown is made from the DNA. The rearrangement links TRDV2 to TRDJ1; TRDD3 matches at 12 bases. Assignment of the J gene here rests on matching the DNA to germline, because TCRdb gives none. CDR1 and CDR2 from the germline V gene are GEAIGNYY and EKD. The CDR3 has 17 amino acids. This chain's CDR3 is CACDTVPTGGYTDRLIF. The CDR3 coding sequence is TGTGCCTGTGACACCGTCCCTACTGGGGGATACACCGATAGACTCATCTTT.

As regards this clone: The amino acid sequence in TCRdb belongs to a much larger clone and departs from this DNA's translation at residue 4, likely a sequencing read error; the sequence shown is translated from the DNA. CDR3 sequence: CALWEREWGGPSLTAQLFF. In nucleotides, the CDR3 is TGTGCTCTTTGGGAACGGGAATGGGGGGGCCCCTCTTTGACAGCACAACTCTTCTTT. V and J are TRDV1 and TRDJ2, with D possibly matching TRDD3 (6 bases). CDR1 is TSWWSYY, CDR2 QGS, per germline. CDR3 size: 19 residues.